A selection of T cell receptor beta chains follows, all from one sample in a study of blood T cell repertoires in COVID-19. TCRdb keeps only in-frame clones here, not all; method: immunoSEQ multiplex PCR. The table includes 130,000 to 150,000 clones, approximately 89% detected once. The sample was peripheral blood. Receptor source: a human donor in a cohort sampled during active COVID-19. The CDR3 runs from the conserved cysteine through the conserved F or W. A D gene is named only where the DNA matches it firmly. Clone sizes are given selectively: once, few, many, or a class where the clone is expanded.

cdr3_aa cdr3_nt cdr3_length clone_size j_call d_call v_call
CASSSPQGAGEAFF TGTGCCAGTAGTTCGCCACAGGGGGCAGGTGAAGCTTTCTTT 14 . TRBJ1-1 TRBD1 TRBV19
CASSSQWTAIATNEKLFF TGCGCCAGCAGCTCCCAATGGACAGCTATAGCAACTAATGAAAAACTGTTTTTT 18 . TRBJ1-4 . TRBV5-1
CASSFVSSTEAFF TGTGCCAGCAGCTTTGTATCCAGCACTGAAGCTTTCTTT 13 . TRBJ1-1 . TRBV7-3
CASSLVGQGSTEAFF TGCGCCAGCAGCTTGGTAGGACAGGGGAGCACTGAAGCTTTCTTT 15 . TRBJ1-1 TRBD1 TRBV5-1
CATLTFGELFF TGTGCCACCCTAACCTTCGGGGAGCTGTTTTTT 11 . TRBJ2-2 . TRBV6-5
CASSRNRVGEQFF TGTGCCAGCAGCAGAAACAGGGTAGGGGAGCAGTTCTTC 13 . TRBJ2-1 . TRBV11-1
CASSSLAGGYNEQFF TGTGCCAGCAGCTCACTAGCGGGGGGCTACAATGAGCAGTTCTTC 15 . TRBJ2-1 TRBD2 TRBV7-3
CAISESGGSSYEQYF TGTGCCATCAGTGAGTCTGGGGGGAGCTCCTACGAGCAGTACTTC 15 . TRBJ2-7 . TRBV10-3
CASSQGRSTEAFF TGTGCCAGTAGTCAGGGCCGGTCCACTGAAGCTTTCTTT 13 . TRBJ1-1 . TRBV19
CASSHGLAGRETQYF TGTGCCAGCAGCCACGGACTAGCGGGACGAGAGACCCAGTACTTC 15 . TRBJ2-5 TRBD2 TRBV5-8
CASSQDHRDRGTDTQYF TGCGCCAGCAGCCAAGATCACAGGGACAGGGGTACAGATACGCAGTATTTT 17 once TRBJ2-3 TRBD1 TRBV4-3
CASSLALGGYEQYF TGCGCCAGCAGCTTGGCCTTGGGCGGGTACGAGCAGTACTTC 14 . TRBJ2-7 . TRBV5-1
CASSLVTGQSTDTQYF TGTGCCAGCAGCTTAGTGACAGGTCAGAGCACAGATACGCAGTATTTT 16 . TRBJ2-3 . TRBV7-8
CASSLSRQGSTDTQYF TGTGCCAGCAGCTTATCACGACAGGGAAGCACAGATACGCAGTATTTT 16 . TRBJ2-3 TRBD1 TRBV7-9
CASSEGRGNQPQHF TGTGCCAGCAGTGAGGGCAGGGGGAATCAGCCCCAGCATTTT 14 . TRBJ1-5 TRBD1 TRBV2
CASREAGDEKLFF TGTGCCAGCAGGGAGGCAGGGGATGAAAAACTGTTTTTT 13 . TRBJ1-4 . TRBV6-5
CASSPTDSNGYTF TGTGCCAGCTCACCGACGGACTCGAATGGCTACACCTTC 13 . TRBJ1-2 . TRBV18
CASSDSGMGQDRTEAFF TGTGCCAGCAGTGACTCGGGTATGGGACAGGATAGGACTGAAGCTTTCTTT 17 few TRBJ1-1 TRBD1 TRBV6-4
CASSLKGTGGYGYTF TGTGCCAGCAGCTTAAAAGGGACAGGGGGTTATGGCTACACCTTC 15 . TRBJ1-2 TRBD1 TRBV7-9
CASSVAGLAGRPTDTQYF TGTGCCAGCAGCGTGGCCGGACTAGCGGGGCGACCCACAGATACGCAGTATTTT 18 once TRBJ2-3 TRBD2 TRBV9
CASSPRNTEAFF TGTGCCAGCAGCCCGAGGAACACTGAAGCTTTCTTT 12 . TRBJ1-1 . TRBV14
CASSQGVGTRYF TGTGCCAGCAGCCAAGGGGTTGGGACAAGGTACTTC 12 few TRBJ2-7 . TRBV3-1/TRBV3-2
CASSQDSWASDTQYF TGCGCCAGCAGCCAAGATAGTTGGGCTTCAGATACGCAGTATTTT 15 . TRBJ2-3 . TRBV4-1
CASSLTLWGHPSTQYF TGTGCCAGCAGCTTAACCCTTTGGGGCCACCCTAGTACGCAGTATTTT 16 . TRBJ2-3 . TRBV7-3
CASSLVLAGFGELFF TGTGCCAGCAGCTTAGTACTAGCGGGGTTCGGGGAGCTGTTTTTT 15 once TRBJ2-2 TRBD2 TRBV11-2
CASSFIAGEETQYF TGTGCCAGCAGCTTTATTGCGGGGGAAGAGACCCAGTACTTC 14 . TRBJ2-5 TRBD2 TRBV5-4
CASSLSGDPLSDTGELFF TGTGCCAGCAGTCTCTCGGGGGACCCACTCTCCGACACCGGGGAGCTGTTTTTT 18 . TRBJ2-2 . TRBV6-6
CASSGSWNQPQHF TGTGCCAGTAGTGGTAGTTGGAATCAGCCCCAGCATTTT 13 . TRBJ1-5 . TRBV19
CASSLLLAGGPGETQYF TGCGCCAGCAGTCTACTCCTAGCGGGGGGGCCGGGAGAGACCCAGTACTTC 17 . TRBJ2-5 TRBD2 TRBV10-2
CASSWNTGSGNTIYF TGCGCCAGCAGCTGGAACACGGGGTCTGGAAACACCATATATTTT 15 . TRBJ1-3 . TRBV5-1
CASSLLGGRADTQYF TGTGCCAGCAGCTTATTAGGGGGACGGGCAGATACGCAGTATTTT 15 . TRBJ2-3 . TRBV11-2
CASSSQRPPYEQYF TGTGCCAGCAGCTCTCAGCGGCCTCCCTACGAGCAGTACTTC 14 once TRBJ2-7 . TRBV7-9
CAWSVLAGGQPQHF TGTGCCTGGAGTGTACTGGCAGGCGGGCAGCCCCAGCATTTT 14 . TRBJ1-5 . TRBV30
CASRLSWDRGGNSPLHF TGTGCCAGCAGACTCTCGTGGGACAGGGGCGGTAATTCACCCCTCCACTTT 17 . TRBJ1-6 TRBD1 TRBV3-1/TRBV3-2
CASSDGGGGETQYF TGTGCCAGCAGCGACGGAGGGGGCGGGGAGACCCAGTACTTC 14 . TRBJ2-5 . TRBV5-6
CAWSVQAGYRFNEKLFF TGTGCCTGGAGTGTACAGGCAGGGTACCGATTTAATGAAAAACTGTTTTTT 17 . TRBJ1-4 . TRBV30
CASSTGGAYPTGELFF TGCGCCAGCAGCACCGGGGGGGCCTACCCCACCGGGGAGCTGTTTTTT 16 . TRBJ2-2 TRBD2 TRBV5-1
CASSQDSRGSGNSPLHF TGTGCCAGCAGCCAAGATTCCAGGGGGAGTGGTAATTCACCCCTCCACTTT 17 once TRBJ1-6 TRBD1 TRBV3-1/TRBV3-2
CASSLGQANEQYF TGCGCCAGCAGCTTGGGACAGGCCAACGAGCAGTACTTC 13 . TRBJ2-7 . TRBV5-1
CASSLSGGAPTDTQYF TGTGCCAGCAGTTTAAGCGGGGGGGCCCCGACAGATACGCAGTATTTT 16 . TRBJ2-3 TRBD2 TRBV7-9
CASSEASGTEAFF TGTGCCAGCAGTGAAGCGTCTGGGACTGAAGCTTTCTTT 13 . TRBJ1-1 . TRBV6-4
CSAAPGGTGNTIYF TGCAGCGCAGCACCAGGGGGGACGGGAAACACCATATATTTT 14 once TRBJ1-3 TRBD1 TRBV29-1
CASSFTGSPYGYTF TGTGCCAGCAGCTTTACAGGATCCCCCTATGGCTACACCTTC 14 . TRBJ1-2 . TRBV5-4
CASSENSNQPQHF TGTGCCAGCAGCGAGAACAGCAATCAGCCCCAGCATTTT 13 . TRBJ1-5 . TRBV2
CASSIGSSYNSPLHF TGTGCCAGTAGTATCGGGAGCTCCTATAATTCACCCCTCCACTTT 15 . TRBJ1-6 . TRBV19
CASSPSGLRNEKLFF TGTGCCAGCAGCCCCAGCGGCCTGAGAAATGAAAAACTGTTTTTT 15 . TRBJ1-4 . TRBV7-9
CASSLQLQLSGNTIYF TGTGCCAGCAGCTTACAATTACAGCTCTCTGGAAACACCATATATTTT 16 . TRBJ1-3 . TRBV7-9
CASSQDQGGGEKLFF TGTGCCAGCAGCCAAGATCAGGGAGGAGGTGAAAAACTGTTTTTT 15 . TRBJ1-4 . TRBV4-2
CASSLGPGQVYEQYF TGTGCCAGCAGTTTAGGGCCGGGACAGGTCTACGAGCAGTACTTC 15 once TRBJ2-7 TRBD1 TRBV27
CASSIGRDNEKLFF TGTGCCAGCAGTATAGGGCGGGATAATGAAAAACTGTTTTTT 14 . TRBJ1-4 . TRBV2
CSVVGTGGSGYTF TGCAGCGTTGTTGGGACAGGGGGCTCTGGCTACACCTTC 13 . TRBJ1-2 TRBD1 TRBV29-1
CASSFGRNQPQHF TGTGCCAGCAGTTTTGGGCGAAATCAGCCCCAGCATTTT 13 . TRBJ1-5 . TRBV12-3/TRBV12-4
CASSPGPGNGELFF TGTGCCAGCTCACCAGGTCCGGGGAACGGGGAGCTGTTTTTT 14 . TRBJ2-2 . TRBV18
CASSSRTLTDQPQHF TGTGCCAGCAGCTCCCGGACTCTTACGGACCAGCCCCAGCATTTT 15 . TRBJ1-5 . TRBV5-6
CATSTSTDTQYF TGTGCCACTTCTACTAGCACAGATACGCAGTATTTT 12 . TRBJ2-3 . TRBV19